The source of this TCR beta chain is a study of OX40 agonist ivuxolimab in advanced cancers. Study summary: Patients were given ivuxolimab, an antibody that agonizes OX40 (CD134).

In the case of this clone: Its antigen is as yet unknown.

Study results and limitations: Certain nonresponders likewise exhibited a low normalized T-cell clonal expansion.

Some clones are missing from TCRdb's copy, which holds only in-frame ones; the method was immunoSEQ multiplex PCR. The data hold some 46,000 clones, with more than 70% observed a single time. Germline CDR1 is SGHNT and CDR2 is YYREEE (reference sequence). V was pared by 2 bases and J by 5 bases, with 6 bases of the junction left unmatched. This CDR3 is 14 amino acids long. The sample consisted of CD4+ or CD8+ T cells sorted from blood, taken in a trial of the OX40 agonist ivuxolimab. V is TRBV5-4 and J is TRBJ2-5, with 7 nucleotides matching TRBD2. The TCR sequence derives from an adult with an advanced solid tumor such as melanoma, head and neck, liver or kidney cancer. The DNA for the CDR3 is TGTGCCAGCAGCTTTCACGGGGGGTTTGAGACCCAGTACTTC. This codes for CASSFHGGFETQYF.